One and the same sample provided the 18 T cell receptor beta chains below, sequenced in a study of T cells in Graves' hyperthyroidism and ophthalmopathy (dated by TCRdb to 2018 to 2020). The method was multiplex PCR. Sequencing was performed on an Illumina HiSeq 2000. Amplification of TCR beta CDR3 regions was carried out from RNA transcripts. The first round of RT-PCR for the TCR CDR3 was performed with the HTBI primer set and the Qiagen OneStep RT-PCR kit. TCRdb took the public reads, trimmed them with fastp at Q25, ran MiXCR for clone calling and kept in-frame beta chains. CDR3 protein duplicates are merged, each entry listing the most common genes and DNA. The sample table records fewer than 600,000 distinct CDR3 sequences; about an eighth of these occur just once. Roughly 17% of the sample comes from the top ten. Sequenced input: blood. These receptors originate from a young woman with Graves' hyperthyroidism.

This clonotype was detected only a few times. This rearrangement joins TRBV6-1 to TRBJ2-7, with 7 bases fitting TRBD1. CDR1 is MNHNS, CDR2 SASEGT, per germline. CDR3 length equals 14 residues. V gave up 6 bases and J gave up 7 bases; unmatched junction bases: 12. Here the CDR3 DNA reads TGTGCCAGCAGACAAACGGGACAGCTTCAGGAGCAGTACGTC. Its protein product is CASRQTGQLQEQYV.

About this clonotype itself: A much larger clone lies one base from this, so it may be a read error. This sequence joins TRBV6-4 and TRBJ1-1; D is unclear. The length of the CDR3 is 11 residues. Germline V CDR1 and CDR2: MRHNA, SNTAGT. Trimming removed 5 bases at V and 7 bases at J, with 8 bases between. This CDR3 is CASSYAGEAFF. In DNA, the CDR3 is TGTGCCAGCAGTTACGCGGGTGAAGCTTTCTTT.

This clonotype has ten or more counts. CDR3 amino acids: CASSSRLAGADTQYF. CDR3 DNA: TGTGCCAGCAGCTCCCGACTAGCGGGAGCAGATACGCAGTATTTT. The J gene is TRBJ2-3, the V gene TRBV7-2; 12 bases are a match to TRBD2. Losses at the gene ends were 4 bases for V and 4 bases for J; bases not matched to a gene: 3. The CDR3 sequence is 15 residues long. The germline V gene has CDR1 SGHTA and CDR2 FQGNSA. The full variable domain, rest sourced from reference TRBV7-2 and TRBJ2-3, is GAGVSQSPSNKVTEKGKDVELRCDPISGHTALYWYRQSLGQGLEFLIYFQGNSAPDKSGLPSDRFSAERTGGSVSTLTIQRTQQEDSAVYLCASSSRLAGADTQYFGPGTRLTVL.

In its sample, this clonotype was seen a few times. This rearrangement joins TRBV9 to TRBJ1-1; TRBD1 is a possible D gene (6 bases). The CDR3 sequence is 16 residues long. From germline, CDR1 is SGDLS and CDR2 YYNGEE. Trimming took off 3 bases at V and 1 base at J, with 16 bases between the two ends. DNA of the CDR3: TGTGCCAGCAGCGCCAGTACCGGGACATCGAACACTGAAGCTTTCTTT. Translating gives CASSASTGTSNTEAFF.

V is TRBV30 and J is TRBJ2-3; 8 nucleotides line up with TRBD2. J lost 1 base, V lost 5 bases, and 8 bases had no gene match. The CDR3 is made up of 15 amino acids. Germline values: CDR1 GTSNPN, CDR2 SVGIG (reference sequence). In DNA form, the CDR3 reads TGTGCCTGGGGGGCTGGGCGGGAGGGCACAGATACGCAGTATTTT. Amino acids: CAWGAGREGTDTQYF.

This rearrangement joins TRBV7-2 to TRBJ2-2; 8 bases are shared with TRBD2. The V gene's germline CDR1 is SGHTA and CDR2 FQGNSA. The CDR3 spans 15 residues. The J segment lost 5 bases and the V segment lost 2 bases, leaving 4 bases of the junction unmatched. The CDR3 reads CASSLTGLATGELFF. The CDR3 DNA sequence: TGTGCCAGCAGCTTAACAGGACTAGCAACCGGGGAGCTGTTTTTT.

This clonotype was seen repeatedly, ten times or more. The V call is TRBV15, the J call TRBJ1-2, with TRBD1 as a possible D gene (5 bases). Trimming stripped 1 base from V and 7 bases from J, with 7 bases between. Germline-derived CDR1 and CDR2 are LNHNV and YYDKDF (reference sequence). This CDR3 has 12 residues. In DNA form, the CDR3 reads TGTGCCACCAGCAGAGGGGGGTTTGGCTACACCTTC. Protein product: CATSRGGFGYTF. The full variable domain, in which reference TRBV15 and TRBJ1-2 provide the parts outside the CDR3, is DAMVIQNPRYQVTQFGKPVTLSCSQTLNHNVMYWYQQKSSQAPKLLFHYYDKDFNNEADTPDNFQSRRPNTSFCFLDIRSPGLGDTAMYLCATSRGGFGYTFGSGTRLTVV.

This clonotype occurred a few times. The rearrangement uses TRBV29-1 and TRBJ2-1; D remains ambiguous. V was clipped by 7 bases and J by 9 bases, with 10 bases between them. The CDR3 spans 10 residues. Germline V lookup: CDR1 SQVTM, CDR2 ANQGSEA. The CDR3 is CSGSFGEQFF. Here the CDR3 DNA reads TGCAGCGGGTCATTCGGTGAGCAGTTCTTC.

In this sample, this clonotype turned up a few times. The V call is TRBV5-1, the J call TRBJ2-1; D may be TRBD2 (5 bases). Germline V gene lookup returns CDR1 SGHRS and CDR2 YFSETQ. The CDR3 consists of 18 residues. Trimming removed 2 bases at V and 0 bases at J, with 18 bases between. The CDR3 loop reads CASSFGGPRSGSYNEQFF. CDR3 coding DNA: TGCGCCAGCAGCTTTGGAGGCCCCAGGAGCGGCTCCTACAATGAGCAGTTCTTC.

This clonotype was recorded once. The V and J genes are TRBV20-1 and TRBJ2-1; 8 nucleotides line up with TRBD2. TRBJ2-7 matches the DNA end more closely, so the J call is doubtful. Germline lookup yields CDR1 DFQATT and CDR2 SNEGSKA (reference sequence). This CDR3 has 16 amino acids. This CDR3 is CSARAVTGGPHNEQYF. The CDR3 bases are TGCAGTGCTAGGGCCGTCACGGGAGGGCCCCACAATGAGCAGTACTTC.

This clonotype was detected ten times or more. This rearrangement joins TRBV20-1 to TRBJ2-5; TRBD2 matches at 8 bases. Germline V gives CDR1 DFQATT, CDR2 SNEGSKA (reference sequence). J was trimmed by 7 bases and V by 3 bases; bases with no gene match: 10. The CDR3 has 14 amino acids. In nucleotides, the CDR3 is TGCAGTGCTAGGGGCCAAGCGGGAGTTGTGACCCAGTACTTC. Translation gives CSARGQAGVVTQYF.

This clonotype was counted at least ten times. The chain joins TRBV6-6 to TRBJ1-1; tentative D call: TRBD1 (5 bases). Trimming took 2 bases from V and 0 from J, leaving 7 bases between them. Germline values: CDR1 MNHNY, CDR2 SVGAGI (reference sequence). The CDR3 sequence is 14 residues long. The CDR3 DNA reads as TGTGCCAGCAGTTACACAGGTATGAACACTGAAGCTTTCTTT. Translating it yields CASSYTGMNTEAFF.

The rearrangement uses TRBV6-1 and TRBJ2-1, with TRBD2 matching over 7 bases. Germline CDR1 reads MNHNS; CDR2 reads SASEGT. V was pared by 5 bases and J by 0 bases, with 7 bases of the junction left unmatched. The CDR3 sequence is 16 residues long. The CDR3 loop reads CASSSLAGFSYNEQFF. For the CDR3, the DNA is TGTGCCAGCAGTTCCTTAGCGGGCTTCTCCTACAATGAGCAGTTCTTC.

This clonotype came up many times. This chain connects TRBV20-1 to TRBJ1-1; maybe TRBD1 (6 bases). Germline V gene data show CDR1 as DFQATT and CDR2 as SNEGSKA (reference sequence). V dropped 4 bases and J dropped 2 bases, with 14 bases sitting between them. The CDR3 contains 14 residues. The CDR3 sequence: CSATRTDKNTEAFF. DNA for the CDR3: TGCAGTGCTACTAGGACAGACAAAAACACTGAAGCTTTCTTT.

This clonotype was seen a handful of times. V and J are TRBV25-1 and TRBJ2-1; D is unclear. CDR1 and CDR2 from the germline V gene are MGHDK and SYGVNS. The CDR3 contains 15 residues. Trimming stripped 1 base from V and 6 bases from J, with 13 bases between. The CDR3, as DNA: TGTGCCAGCAGTGAATCAGGCCACCGGACCAATGAGCAGTTCTTC. This codes for CASSESGHRTNEQFF.

This clonotype was seen more than once but under ten times. The V gene is TRBV6-2 or TRBV6-3, the J gene TRBJ2-7; the D is unclear. CDR1 is MNHEY, CDR2 SVGEGT, per germline. V shed 8 bases and J shed 3 bases, with 8 bases lying between them. CDR3 length: 11 residues. Written as DNA, the CDR3 is TGTGCCAGCGCGGACCGCTACGAGCAGTACTTC. Translating gives CASADRYEQYF.

This clonotype was counted many times. This chain joins TRBV18 and TRBJ1-1; maybe TRBD1 (5 bases). Trimming removed 3 bases at V and 4 bases at J, with 15 bases between. In germline, CDR1 is KGHSH, CDR2 LQKENI. The length of the CDR3 is 15 residues. This CDR3 is CASSPTPGTATEAFF. In nucleotides, the CDR3 is TGTGCCAGCTCACCGACCCCAGGGACCGCCACTGAAGCTTTCTTT. The full variable domain, in which reference TRBV18 and TRBJ1-1 provide the parts outside the CDR3, is NAGVMQNPRHLVRRRGQEARLRCSPMKGHSHVYWYRQLPEEGLKFMVYLQKENIIDESGMPKERFSAEFPKEGPSILRIQQVVRGDSAAYFCASSPTPGTATEAFFGQGTRLTVV.

There are many counts of this clonotype. V and J are TRBV6-1 and TRBJ1-1; perhaps TRBD1 as D (6 bases). The CDR3 totals 14 residues. Looked up from germline, CDR1 is MNHNS and CDR2 is SASEGT. Trimming removed 3 bases from V and 7 bases from J, with 15 bases in between. The CDR3 spells CASSDRARGGEAFF. The CDR3 nucleotides read TGTGCCAGCAGTGACAGAGCCCGAGGGGGTGAAGCTTTCTTT.